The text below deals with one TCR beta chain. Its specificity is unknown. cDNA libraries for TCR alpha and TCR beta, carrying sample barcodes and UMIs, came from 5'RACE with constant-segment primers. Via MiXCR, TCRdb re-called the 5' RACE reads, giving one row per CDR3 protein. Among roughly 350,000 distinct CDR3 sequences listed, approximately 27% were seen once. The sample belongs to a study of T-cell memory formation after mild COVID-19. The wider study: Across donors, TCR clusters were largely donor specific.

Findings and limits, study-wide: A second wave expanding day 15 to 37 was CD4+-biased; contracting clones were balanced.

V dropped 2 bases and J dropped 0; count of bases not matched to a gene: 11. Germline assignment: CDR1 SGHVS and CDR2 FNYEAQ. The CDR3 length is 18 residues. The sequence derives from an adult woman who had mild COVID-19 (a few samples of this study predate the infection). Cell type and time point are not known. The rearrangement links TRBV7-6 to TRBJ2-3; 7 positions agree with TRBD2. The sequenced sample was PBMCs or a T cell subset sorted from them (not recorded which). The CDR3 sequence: CASSLYPSSGESTDTQYF. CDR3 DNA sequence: TGTGCCAGCAGCTTATACCCCTCGAGCGGGGAGAGCACAGATACGCAGTATTTT.